This TCR beta chain was identified during a study of T cell responses to AZD1222 COVID-19 vaccine. Assay used: immunoSEQ multiplex PCR; TCRdb lists only in-frame clones, some missing. The sample has 150,000 to 200,000 clones; roughly 94% are singletons. V gave up 0 bases and J gave up 6 bases; unmatched junction bases: 6. This CDR3 contains 17 residues. CDR1 and CDR2 (germline): LGHNA, YNFKEQ. The rearrangement uses TRBV4-2 and TRBJ1-6; 9 bases fit TRBD1. The sequencing used peripheral blood, collected 28 days after the second AZD1222 dose. The TCR originated in an adult who received the AZD1222 COVID-19 vaccine. The DNA of the CDR3 is TGTGCCAGCAGCCAAGAGACACAGGGGGCGGTTAATTCACCCCTCCACTTT. Residues: CASSQETQGAVNSPLHF.